The TCR beta chain under discussion was sequenced for a study of cytomegalovirus exposure and HLA in healthy donors (dated by TCRdb to 2016 to 2017). General notes on the study: In an earlier analysis of around 540 of the donors, 276 Gb of sequence data and about 110 million unique TCR beta sequences from about 190 million T cells were reported. An early release that covered roughly 600 HLA-typed donors contained around 330 gigabases of sequencing data and about 84 million unique TCR sequences. The genetic ancestry cluster associated with self-reported Caucasian donors included approximately 85% of the roughly 400 genotyped donors. The study aimed to test whether cataloging public T cell receptors could reveal signatures of past pathogen exposure. The T cell repertoires of 666 subjects were profiled by immunosequencing and related to cytomegalovirus serostatus. Besides the first cohort of approximately 710 subjects, a separate validation cohort made up of some 110 different subjects was used. The study combined high-throughput TCR immunosequencing, statistical association of individual TCRs with disease status, and machine learning to predict cytomegalovirus infection status. A later analysis re-examined previously published TCR beta repertoires from more than 650 donors and added high-resolution HLA genotyping to investigate patterns of TCR occurrence. Rather than using new phenotypic data, the later analysis identified candidate immune exposures from TCR beta sequences and from how often those sequences occurred across donors. To decide whether each TCR beta V gene segment behaved as functional or pseudogenic, an earlier analysis of approximately 620 of the donors relied on high-throughput TCR beta sequencing. Alongside the repertoire data, information on donor age, sex, ethnicity and CMV serostatus was compiled. A later genetic analysis took genome-wide SNP genotypes for 398 of the 666 donors and used that subset as a discovery cohort. All discovery cohort repertoires had been generated on a single sequencing platform. Class I and class II HLA loci were covered by the typing at four-digit resolution. The number of donors typed differed by locus, with about 620-630 for A, B, C, DRB1 and DQB1, about 500 for DQA1, approximately 580 for DPA1, and approximately 470 for DPB1. Because of strong linkage in the cohort, four to six DR-DQ haplotypes were treated as single units for association and clustering. Across 398 genotyped donors of the cohort, an average of roughly 200,000 unique TCR beta nucleotide sequences per donor were sequenced, and 15% to 20% of those sequences were non-productive.

The cohort was made up of 500 to 800 healthy bone marrow donors. At the time of sampling, every cohort member was nominally healthy, though immune exposures that went unrecorded were likely present. The donor tested CMV seronegative, placing the donor among the 350 or so seronegative members of the cohort. Each donor provided a peripheral blood sample, and peripheral blood mononuclear cells were used for TCR beta sequencing. Genomic DNA was extracted from the blood cell samples with the Qiagen DNeasy Blood Extraction Kit. From cysteine to phenylalanine, the CDR3 is 15 amino acids long. Of all the DNA, just the CDR3 is kept, 45 bases in frame from base 1. CDR1 is given as MNHEY and CDR2 as SMNVEV, both from the germline V gene (reference sequence). V is clipped by 4 bases and J by 1 base, and the sequence between their germline boundaries is 11 bases long. Note on this clone: Its recognized antigen is unknown. No base qualities exist here, and no much larger clone lies one base off it.

The library was obtained by the immunoSEQ multiplex PCR assay. For the multiplex PCR, a mixture combining 60 forward primers for TCR Vbeta segments and 13 reverse primers for TCR Jbeta segments was used. Amplification of the CDR3 region of rearranged TCR beta genes was performed with a multiplex PCR assay on genomic DNA. The amplified TCR beta libraries were sequenced on the Illumina HiSeq System as 87-base-pair reads. The authors' analysis ran thus. A later analysis tallied 70 million to 100 million unique TCR beta chains across the roughly 610 repertoires, and approximately 12 million of those chains were shared by two or more donors. Raw reads were error-corrected and collapsed into unique sequences by a nearest-neighbor algorithm in which closely related sequences were merged to remove PCR and sequencing errors. CDR3 sequences were aligned to IMGT reference sequences to assign V, D and J gene segments. For a sequence to be retained, at least a six-nucleotide match to both a V gene segment and a J gene segment was required. A rearrangement counted as productive if the CDR3 had no stop codons and remained in frame with V and J, and every other rearrangement counted as non-productive. Following IMGT convention, CDR3 was defined as the stretch from the second conserved V-encoded cysteine to the conserved J-encoded phenylalanine. Sequences without an unambiguous match to a single V gene segment were excluded from the earlier analysis of several hundred of the donors. An earlier analysis of 550 to 650 of the donors classified V segments as functional when productive rearrangements were above 56.7% and as segregating when the standard deviation between donors was above 5%. A statistical classification framework was built to diagnose cytomegalovirus status from the catalog of TCR beta chain sequences. V and J gene assignment, in a later analysis, came from comparing TCR nucleotide sequences with IMGT/GENE-DB human TR gene sequences. Using the TCRdist pipeline, a later analysis assigned CDR3 sequences along with most-parsimonious VDJ recombination scenarios. In a later analysis, each TCR beta chain was defined by its CDR3 amino acid sequence together with its V-gene family, and reads without a unique V-gene family were excluded. To address suspected cross-contamination and a sequencing artifact, a later analysis removed approximately 600 highly shared, low-generation-probability nucleotide sequences. For each public chain, a later analysis derived a clonal expansion index from normalized ranks of inferred template counts within each repertoire. In a later analysis, generation probabilities were computed with a VDJ recombination model fitted to out-of-frame rearrangements, and the resulting probabilities were checked against IGoR. Hypergeometric tests were used in a later analysis to score TCR-TCR, TCR-HLA and TCR-CMV co-occurrence, with a repertoire-size bias correction applied to the TCR pairs. False discovery rates were estimated in a later analysis by permuting HLA or CMV assignments 20 times. A later analysis grouped co-occurring TCRs with DBSCAN, adding TCRdist sequence similarity when clustering within HLA-allele-positive subsets. Repertoires with fewer than 30,000 or more than 120,000 public chains were left out of co-occurrence clustering, as were five repertoires with anomalous nucleotide sharing. This immuneACCESS table, as held by TCRdb, lists in-frame sequences with V and J called but not all clones. Of the missing ones, under half trace to an unresolved V gene in checked studies; the others have no known cause. Clonal size and the V and J genes are those of that table, whereas D and trimming came from the DNA. The table for this sample lists fewer than 150,000 clones; over 65% of them were counted only once. The leading ten clones occupy approximately 2.7% of the sample.

Beyond this particular receptor, the publication reports: In vitro tests confirmed that a few of the cytomegalovirus-associated TCR beta chains recognize cytomegalovirus antigens. In a later genetic analysis, fewer N-insertions in productive TCRs were reported among donors in an Asian-associated ancestry cluster than the approximately 670-donor mean. A later analysis found that most CMV-associated TCR beta chains appeared HLA-restricted, with HLA associations seemingly driven largely by CMV exposure. When HLA alleles, especially DR and DQ, strongly co-occurred, TCR associations were difficult to assign to individual alleles. A group of highly shared sequence variants was considered likely to be a technical artifact of the sequencing pipeline. In a later analysis, HLA-associated TCR beta chains were found to be more clonally expanded and to have lower generation probabilities than equally common non-associated chains. Some IMGT-functional V segments, including TRBV6-2 and TRBV6-3, could not be told apart with the 87-base-pair reads, so those segments were excluded. The study gave a list of 150 to 200 TCR beta chains associated with cytomegalovirus. While some public TCRs were present in many individuals, most TCR sequences turned up only very rarely across donors. Correlated functional status among segregating V segments might be attributable to linkage disequilibrium, but an unknown experimental factor could not be ruled out. In an earlier analysis of a few hundred of the donors, most TCR beta V segments were observed in productive rearrangements about 90% or about 30% of the time, broadly matching IMGT annotations. Presence/absence analyses assumed roughly uniform sequencing depth across donors, an assumption that may not hold. According to a later analysis, TCR association rates differed among HLA loci, with DRB1 alleles showing the most associated TCRs and HLA-C alleles showing the fewest. The cohort was sequenced for TCR beta chains only, and without alpha or paired-chain data the features that could be detected were limited. At a false discovery rate of 0.05, a later analysis linked 15,000 to 20,000 TCR beta sequences to specific HLA alleles. The authors suggested that the approach could potentially be generalized to other disease states and immunological phenotypes. Because HLA typing was unavailable for some donors at each locus, only the typed subset was used in association tests. According to a later analysis, parvovirus B19, influenza, CMV and Epstein-Barr virus appeared linked to several top co-occurrence clusters. Because counts were too low, 15 or so rarely observed V segments, including chromosome 9 orphons, were excluded from the earlier analysis of some 540 of the donors. A further reported finding was that TCR beta sequences accurately predicted the HLA-A and HLA-B alleles for most subjects in the first cohort. The classifier was reported to diagnose cytomegalovirus status with high specificity and sensitivity in both the original cohort and the validation cohort. The only immune exposure information available for the cohort was CMV serostatus. In a later genetic analysis, a missense DCLRE1C variant was associated with V-gene and J-gene trimming of TCR beta chains, and the association was replicated in an independent cohort.

Rearrangement joined TRBV27 to TRBJ2-1; no confident D gene assignment can be made. Sequencing was done on a sample of PBMCs. The source is a young woman in good health and CMV-seronegative. The sequenced DNA is TGTGCCAGCAGTTGGGCCCGCAGGTCCTACAATGAGCAGTTCTTC. Translated, this gives CASSWARRSYNEQFF.